Shown below are 10 T cell receptor beta chains from a single sample sequenced in a study of blood T cell repertoires in COVID-19. Assay: immunoSEQ multiplex PCR; the TCRdb copy retains only in-frame clones and omits some. The sample consists of over 70,000 clones, about 74% of them appearing once. Material for sequencing was peripheral blood. Receptors originate from a human donor in a cohort sampled during active COVID-19.

The gene calls are TRBV6-2 or TRBV6-3 and TRBJ1-1; 8 bases line up with TRBD1. The ends lost 2 bases at V and 1 base at J; junction bases unmatched: 12. Germline lookup yields CDR1 MNHEY and CDR2 SVGEGT. The CDR3 runs 18 residues. The CDR3 coding sequence is TGTGCCAGCAGTTACGTAATCGGACAGGGTAGGGGGAACACTGAAGCTTTCTTT. The encoded protein is CASSYVIGQGRGNTEAFF.

The chain uses TRBV30 and TRBJ2-1; weak D call: TRBD2 (5 bases). Germline V gives CDR1 GTSNPN, CDR2 SVGIG (reference sequence). The length of the CDR3 is 12 residues. Deletions cut 2 bases from V and 8 bases from J, with 10 bases between. The chain's CDR3 is CAWSSSIYEQFF. As DNA, the CDR3 is TGTGCCTGGAGTTCTAGCATCTATGAGCAGTTCTTC.

The J gene is TRBJ1-4, the V gene TRBV6-6, with 7 nucleotides matching TRBD1. Germline V gives CDR1 MNHNY, CDR2 SVGAGI (reference sequence). V lost 2 bases and J lost 7; bases outside the gene matches: 1. The CDR3 contains 13 residues. In DNA form, the CDR3 reads TGTGCCAGCAGTTACAGGGGGCTTGAAAAACTGTTTTTT. It specifies CASSYRGLEKLFF.

This sequence joins TRBV24-1 and TRBJ1-5; D ambiguous. The V and J ends lost 9 bases and 1 base respectively, with 12 bases between them. Per germline, CDR1 KGHDR and CDR2 SFDVKD. The CDR3 length is 14 residues. The CDR3, as DNA: TGTGCCACCTCTCGAGGGTTGAGCAATCAGCCCCAGCATTTT. Its translation: CATSRGLSNQPQHF.

The chain uses TRBV7-9 and TRBJ1-1, with a possible D match to TRBD1 (6 bases). Per germline, CDR1 SEHNR and CDR2 FQNEAQ (reference sequence). The CDR3 extends over 16 amino acids. V lost 6 bases, J lost 5 bases, and 22 bases lay in between. The CDR3 bases are TGTGCCAGCAGTACTACGGGGGGCCCCGCGGGGACTGAAGCTTTCTTT. Protein sequence: CASSTTGGPAGTEAFF. Full variable domain (rest looked up from reference TRBV7-9 and TRBJ1-1): DTGVSQNPRHKITKRGQNVTFRCDPISEHNRLYWYRQTLGQGPEFLTYFQNEAQLEKSRLLSDRFSAERPKGSFSTLEIQRTEQGDSAMYLCASSTTGGPAGTEAFFGQGTRLTVV.

This chain links TRBV19 with TRBJ2-1, with 7 bases aligning to TRBD1. CDR1 and CDR2 from the germline V gene are LNHDA and SQIVND (reference sequence). V lost 4 bases and J lost 5; bases outside the gene matches: 11. The CDR3 is 16 residues long. CDR3 in amino acids: CASSKGPATGDNEQFF. CDR3 nucleotide sequence: TGTGCCAGTAGTAAAGGTCCGGCCACAGGGGACAATGAGCAGTTCTTC. Drawing the rest from reference TRBV19 and TRBJ2-1, the complete variable domain is DGGITQSPKYLFRKEGQNVTLSCEQNLNHDAMYWYRQDPGQGLRLIYYSQIVNDFQKGDIAEGYSVSREKKESFPLTVTSAQKNPTAFYLCASSKGPATGDNEQFFGPGTRLTVL.

V and J are TRBV29-1 and TRBJ2-3; 7 bases match TRBD1. Germline assignment: CDR1 SQVTM and CDR2 ANQGSEA. J was trimmed by 3 bases and V by 7 bases; bases with no gene match: 4. CDR3 length equals 12 residues. Here the CDR3 DNA reads TGCAGCGGAGACAGGGTTACAGATACGCAGTATTTT. Translating gives CSGDRVTDTQYF.

The CDR3 bases are TGCAGCGTTGACTTAGAAAGGACTCCGAGGGATACGCAGTATTTT. Amino acid sequence: CSVDLERTPRDTQYF. The chain links TRBV29-1 to TRBJ2-3; tentatively, D is TRBD2 (5 bases). The V end lost 3 bases, the J end lost 6 bases, and 19 bases lay between the germline ends. This CDR3 region has 15 residues. Germline V gene data show CDR1 as SQVTM and CDR2 as ANQGSEA.

The chain has TRBV18 and TRBJ2-3; TRBD1 is a possible D gene (6 bases). Trimming stripped 6 bases from V and 1 base from J, with 14 bases between. CDR3 length equals 15 residues. Germline-derived CDR1 and CDR2 are KGHSH and LQKENI. The CDR3 DNA reads TGTGCCAGCTCGCCCAGAAGGACAGGCACAGATACGCAGTATTTT. Translating it yields CASSPRRTGTDTQYF.

V is TRBV28 and J is TRBJ1-6; perhaps TRBD1 as D (6 bases). This CDR3 has 15 amino acids. Looked up from germline, CDR1 is MDHEN and CDR2 is SYDVKM. V was cut by 6 bases and J by 7 bases, with 16 bases left in between. The CDR3 sequence: CASSLARQVNSPLHF. The CDR3 nucleotides are TGTGCCAGCAGCTTAGCTAGACAGGTCAATTCACCCCTCCACTTT.